This T cell receptor beta chain was recovered during a study of control samples from healthy donors and cancer patients. J gave up 7 bases and V 4 bases, and 7 bases lay outside the gene matches. Germline V gene lookup returns CDR1 LNHNV and CDR2 YYDKDF (reference sequence). The CDR3 is 15 amino acids. Repertoires were generated with immunoSEQ multiplex PCR, while TCRdb's copy carries only in-frame clones and drops some. The repertoire holds about 160,000 clones, with 85% to 90% as singletons. The rearrangement joins TRBV15 to TRBJ2-5, with 12 nucleotides matching TRBD2. This clonotype was obtained from a man aged 25 to 45 in good health. The sequenced sample consisted of blood. DNA for the CDR3: TGTGCCACCAGCATCTGGACTAGCGGGACTGGGACCCAGTACTTC. It yields the protein CATSIWTSGTGTQYF.